Sequencing of this T cell receptor (beta chain) was carried out in a study of T-cell memory formation after mild COVID-19. Across the study: Each donor largely had its own TCR clusters. Notes on the study in general: Pre-infection memory carried some responding clones, suggesting that cross-reactive memory joined. Later expanders leaned CD4+, whereas clones that contracted between day 15 and 85 were balanced CD4/CD8. Clones which contracted sat mainly in CM and EM if CD4+, and in EMRA if CD8+.

CDR1 and CDR2 from the germline V gene are DFQATT and SNEGSKA (reference sequence). This CDR3 is built from 13 residues. The ends lost 4 bases at V and 1 base at J; junction bases unmatched: 0. This clonotype has a handful of counts. The antigen remains unidentified. TCRdb fed the 5' RACE reads into MiXCR, producing one record per CDR3 protein. The sample contains around 450,000 distinct CDR3 sequences, approximately 24% of which appear only once. The sample consisted of PBMCs or a T cell subset sorted from them (not recorded which). The chain recombines TRBV20-1 with TRBJ2-3, with 9 bases aligning to TRBD2. This TCR was sampled from an adult woman who had mild COVID-19 (a few samples of this study predate the infection). Cell type and time point are not known. CDR3 nucleotide sequence: TGCAGTGCTAAGCGGGGGGGCACAGATACGCAGTATTTT. It yields the protein CSAKRGGTDTQYF.